A selection of T cell receptor beta chains follows, all from one sample in a study of shared clonotypes between healthy human individuals. Measured with immunoSEQ multiplex PCR; TCRdb has only the in-frame clones, and not every one. The sample contains 1,500,000 or so clones, just under 99% of which appear only once. The material sequenced was naive CD4+ T cells sorted from blood. These receptors all stem from a man aged 25-45 years in good health. The CDR3 runs from the conserved cysteine through the conserved F or W. D genes are given only for firm matches. Expanded clones are given a class, and other clones once, few, many or no size at all.

j_call: TRBJ2-1; clone_size: NA; d_call: TRBD2; v_call: TRBV9; cdr3_aa: CASTETSGYNEQFF; cdr3_nt: TGTGCCAGCACCGAGACTAGCGGGTACAATGAGCAGTTCTTC
j_call: TRBJ1-2; clone_size: once; d_call: TRBD1; v_call: TRBV28; cdr3_aa: CASSYGQGNYGYTF; cdr3_nt: TGTGCCAGCAGTTATGGACAGGGTAACTATGGCTACACCTTC
j_call: TRBJ1-3; clone_size: once; d_call: NA; v_call: TRBV18; cdr3_aa: CASSPYDGAGNTIYF; cdr3_nt: TGTGCCAGCTCACCATATGACGGGGCTGGAAACACCATATATTTT
j_call: TRBJ2-7; clone_size: NA; d_call: TRBD2; v_call: TRBV18; cdr3_aa: CASSPFSSGTYEQYF; cdr3_nt: TGTGCCAGCTCACCATTCTCTAGCGGGACCTACGAGCAGTACTTC
j_call: TRBJ2-1; clone_size: once; d_call: NA; v_call: TRBV9; cdr3_aa: CARSVGGRKDEQFF; cdr3_nt: TGTGCCCGCAGCGTAGGTGGGAGGAAGGATGAGCAGTTCTTC
j_call: TRBJ2-1; clone_size: NA; d_call: NA; v_call: TRBV7-8; cdr3_aa: CASTGQYPQGQFF; cdr3_nt: TGTGCCAGCACAGGACAGTACCCCCAGGGGCAGTTCTTC
j_call: TRBJ1-2; clone_size: NA; d_call: NA; v_call: TRBV9; cdr3_aa: CASSVGVGNNYGYTF; cdr3_nt: TGTGCCAGCAGCGTAGGAGTAGGGAATAACTATGGCTACACCTTC
j_call: TRBJ1-4; clone_size: NA; d_call: TRBD1; v_call: TRBV19; cdr3_aa: CASSIDNRGSEKLFF; cdr3_nt: TGTGCCAGTAGTATAGATAACAGGGGGAGTGAAAAACTGTTTTTT
j_call: TRBJ2-1; clone_size: NA; d_call: NA; v_call: TRBV5-1; cdr3_aa: CASSLTAEYNEQFF; cdr3_nt: TGCGCCAGCAGCTTGACAGCGGAGTACAATGAGCAGTTCTTC
j_call: TRBJ2-7; clone_size: NA; d_call: TRBD2; v_call: TRBV14; cdr3_aa: CASSQGGIRFEQYF; cdr3_nt: TGTGCCAGCAGCCAGGGGGGGATCCGATTCGAGCAGTACTTC
j_call: TRBJ2-2; clone_size: NA; d_call: TRBD1; v_call: TRBV7-3; cdr3_aa: CASSLMGGQGMTGELFF; cdr3_nt: TGTGCCAGCAGCTTAATGGGCGGACAGGGTATGACCGGGGAGCTGTTTTTT
j_call: TRBJ2-2; clone_size: NA; d_call: NA; v_call: TRBV27; cdr3_aa: CASRTAQGRNTGELFF; cdr3_nt: TGTGCCAGCAGAACCGCACAGGGCCGAAACACCGGGGAGCTGTTTTTT
j_call: TRBJ1-3; clone_size: NA; d_call: NA; v_call: TRBV7-9; cdr3_aa: CASSLGFGNTIYF; cdr3_nt: TGTGCCAGCAGCTTAGGGTTTGGAAACACCATATATTTT
j_call: TRBJ1-1; clone_size: NA; d_call: NA; v_call: TRBV7-6; cdr3_aa: CASSTTGNTEAFF; cdr3_nt: TGTGCCAGCAGCACCACAGGGAACACTGAAGCTTTCTTT
j_call: TRBJ2-5; clone_size: NA; d_call: NA; v_call: TRBV5-1; cdr3_aa: CASRSQSLQETQYF; cdr3_nt: TGCGCCAGCAGGTCCCAAAGCTTACAAGAGACCCAGTACTTC
j_call: TRBJ2-7; clone_size: NA; d_call: TRBD2; v_call: TRBV28; cdr3_aa: CASIEGTSGRPEQYF; cdr3_nt: TGTGCCAGTATTGAAGGGACTAGCGGCCGCCCTGAGCAGTACTTC
j_call: TRBJ1-4; clone_size: NA; d_call: TRBD1; v_call: TRBV4-1; cdr3_aa: CASSQVPPGQLYF; cdr3_nt: TGCGCCAGCAGCCAAGTCCCTCCGGGACAGTTATATTTT
j_call: TRBJ2-7; clone_size: NA; d_call: NA; v_call: TRBV11-3; cdr3_aa: CASSLGQNGGEQYF; cdr3_nt: TGTGCCAGCAGCTTAGGGCAGAACGGGGGCGAGCAGTACTTC
j_call: TRBJ1-1; clone_size: NA; d_call: NA; v_call: TRBV11-3; cdr3_aa: CASSPRGSTEAFF; cdr3_nt: TGTGCCAGCAGCCCGAGAGGTTCCACTGAAGCTTTCTTT
j_call: TRBJ1-1; clone_size: NA; d_call: NA; v_call: TRBV10-2; cdr3_aa: CATGPGEVTEAFF; cdr3_nt: TGCGCCACTGGGCCGGGGGAGGTAACTGAAGCTTTCTTT
j_call: TRBJ2-5; clone_size: NA; d_call: TRBD1; v_call: TRBV5-1; cdr3_aa: CASNRGERGPQETQYF; cdr3_nt: TGCGCCAGCAACAGGGGAGAGAGGGGGCCCCAAGAGACCCAGTACTTC
j_call: TRBJ2-1; clone_size: NA; d_call: NA; v_call: TRBV7-6; cdr3_aa: CASSPGTGRYEQFF; cdr3_nt: TGTGCCAGCAGCCCAGGGACCGGGCGTTATGAGCAGTTCTTC
j_call: TRBJ2-1; clone_size: NA; d_call: NA; v_call: TRBV5-4; cdr3_aa: CASSFPSYGHEQFF; cdr3_nt: TGTGCCAGCAGCTTTCCTAGCTACGGACATGAGCAGTTCTTC
j_call: TRBJ2-1; clone_size: NA; d_call: NA; v_call: TRBV10-3; cdr3_aa: CAISFGTAYNEQFF; cdr3_nt: TGTGCCATCAGCTTCGGGACGGCCTACAATGAGCAGTTCTTC
j_call: TRBJ2-5; clone_size: NA; d_call: NA; v_call: TRBV7-2; cdr3_aa: CASSPAQRQETQYF; cdr3_nt: TGTGCCAGCAGCCCGGCCCAGCGGCAAGAGACCCAGTACTTC
j_call: TRBJ2-1; clone_size: NA; d_call: NA; v_call: TRBV25-1; cdr3_aa: CASSWSNEQFF; cdr3_nt: TGTGCCAGCAGTTGGAGTAATGAGCAGTTCTTC
j_call: TRBJ1-1; clone_size: NA; d_call: NA; v_call: TRBV6-5; cdr3_aa: CASSYSGTSNTEAFF; cdr3_nt: TGTGCCAGCAGTTACTCGGGCACCTCGAACACTGAAGCTTTCTTT
j_call: TRBJ2-7; clone_size: NA; d_call: NA; v_call: TRBV10-1; cdr3_aa: CASSGQDSYEQYF; cdr3_nt: TGCGCCAGCAGTGGACAGGACTCCTACGAGCAGTACTTC
j_call: TRBJ2-2; clone_size: NA; d_call: NA; v_call: TRBV9; cdr3_aa: CASSVSSTGELFF; cdr3_nt: TGTGCCAGCAGCGTATCCAGCACCGGGGAGCTGTTTTTT
j_call: TRBJ2-7; clone_size: NA; d_call: NA; v_call: TRBV5-1; cdr3_aa: CASSSGHLYEQYF; cdr3_nt: TGCGCCAGCAGTTCGGGACACCTCTACGAGCAGTACTTC
j_call: TRBJ2-2; clone_size: once; d_call: TRBD1; v_call: TRBV9; cdr3_aa: CASSVGTGVDTGELFF; cdr3_nt: TGTGCCAGCAGCGTAGGGACAGGGGTCGACACCGGGGAGCTGTTTTTT
j_call: TRBJ2-1; clone_size: NA; d_call: TRBD2; v_call: TRBV5-1; cdr3_aa: CASSLGLADSSYNEQFF; cdr3_nt: TGCGCCAGCAGCCTCGGACTAGCGGATAGCTCCTACAATGAGCAGTTCTTC
j_call: TRBJ2-7; clone_size: NA; d_call: TRBD1; v_call: TRBV2; cdr3_aa: CASRAGTDSYEQYF; cdr3_nt: TGTGCCAGCAGGGCCGGGACAGACTCCTACGAGCAGTACTTC
j_call: TRBJ2-7; clone_size: NA; d_call: NA; v_call: TRBV4-1; cdr3_aa: CASSLTEGLYEQYF; cdr3_nt: TGCGCCAGCAGCCTTACAGAAGGGCTCTACGAGCAGTACTTC
j_call: TRBJ1-1; clone_size: NA; d_call: NA; v_call: TRBV5-5; cdr3_aa: CASTIQGPMNTEAFF; cdr3_nt: TGTGCCAGCACCATTCAGGGTCCAATGAACACTGAAGCTTTCTTT
j_call: TRBJ2-2; clone_size: NA; d_call: NA; v_call: TRBV10-2; cdr3_aa: CASSGTSTGELFF; cdr3_nt: TGCGCCAGCAGTGGCACCTCTACCGGGGAGCTGTTTTTT
j_call: TRBJ1-1; clone_size: NA; d_call: NA; v_call: TRBV28; cdr3_aa: CASREGVGNTEAFF; cdr3_nt: TGTGCCAGCAGGGAGGGGGTTGGGAACACTGAAGCTTTCTTT
j_call: TRBJ2-2; clone_size: NA; d_call: NA; v_call: TRBV7-9; cdr3_aa: CASSLGNRERELFF; cdr3_nt: TGTGCCAGCAGCTTAGGGAACAGGGAACGGGAGCTGTTTTTT
j_call: TRBJ2-3; clone_size: NA; d_call: NA; v_call: TRBV7-8; cdr3_aa: CASSLALSTQYF; cdr3_nt: TGTGCCAGCAGCTTAGCGTTGAGTACGCAGTATTTT
j_call: TRBJ1-5; clone_size: NA; d_call: NA; v_call: TRBV27; cdr3_aa: CASSPRQTPSNQPQHF; cdr3_nt: TGTGCCAGCAGCCCCCGACAGACGCCTAGCAATCAGCCCCAGCATTTT
j_call: TRBJ1-2; clone_size: NA; d_call: NA; v_call: TRBV28; cdr3_aa: CASSPLSAGGYTF; cdr3_nt: TGTGCCAGCAGTCCTCTATCCGCAGGCGGCTACACCTTC